This TCR beta chain is drawn from a study of blood T cell repertoires in COVID-19. Looking at the study overall: Researchers got acute and convalescent COVID-19 samples from the United States, Italy and Spain.

Study processing details: Amplified reference gene primers provided the basis for estimating nucleated cell counts. Here immunoSEQ multiplex PCR was the method, and the copy in TCRdb shows in-frame clones only, minus some. V, J and clone size reflect that table, while D and trimming were determined from the DNA. Of roughly 150,000 clones in the sample, 75% to 85% are singletons; the top ten hold around a tenth. Germline V lookup: CDR1 SGHKS, CDR2 YYEKEE (reference sequence). CDR3 length: 15 amino acids. V shed 0 bases, J shed 5 bases, and the junction held 5 bases outside the gene matches. The gene calls are TRBV5-5 and TRBJ2-3; 8 bases fit TRBD2. The sequenced sample consisted of peripheral blood. The sequence was obtained from a woman aged 45-65 years with acute or convalescent COVID-19. DNA of the CDR3: TGTGCCAGCAGCTTGGATAGCGGGATGGGAGATACGCAGTATTTT. Translated, it gives CASSLDSGMGDTQYF.